The present T cell receptor beta chain was sequenced within a study of T cell clonotyping in hematopoietic cell transplantation. Overall study results and limits: CD4 and CD8 repertoire contributions could not be separated without sorting.

TCRdb's copy holds only in-frame clones and misses some; the assay was immunoSEQ multiplex PCR. The sample carries around 12,000 clones, about 91% recorded once. To note about this clone: The antigen is unknown. An end of the junction differs from the germline gene, which may be a read error.

The receptor was derived from a woman between 45 and 65 years old in good health. Some clones in this sample may be carry-over from other donors' samples. What was sequenced was peripheral blood mononuclear cells.

CDR3 coding DNA: TGTGCCTGGAGTACTAGCGGGGGGGGTTCCTTT. This gives the protein CAWSTSGGGSF. The genes are TRBV30 and TRBJ2-3, with 13 nucleotides matching TRBD2. The CDR3 covers 11 residues. Germline loops: CDR1 GTSNPN, CDR2 SVGIG (reference sequence). The full variable domain, completed using reference TRBV30 and TRBJ2-3, is SQTIHQWPATLVQPVGSPLSLECTVEGTSNPNLYWYRQAAGRGLQLLFYSVGIGQISSEVPQNLSASRPQDRQFILSSKKLLLSDSGFYLCAWSTSGGGSFGPGTRLTVL.